A single sample is the source of the 23 T cell receptor beta chains below, sequenced in a study of blood T cell repertoires in COVID-19. Produced via immunoSEQ multiplex PCR; TCRdb's table is partial and in-frame only. Of hundreds of thousands of clones listed, around 89% are singletons. The sequenced sample consisted of PBMCs or T cells enriched from blood (not recorded which). The receptors derive from a man aged 25 to 40 who had recovered from COVID-19.

The chain employs TRBV7-9 and TRBJ1-4, with a possible D match to TRBD1 (5 bases). V was shortened by 1 base and J by 3 bases, with 12 bases between the two germline ends. This CDR3 is built from 16 residues. Germline lookup yields CDR1 SEHNR and CDR2 FQNEAQ (reference sequence). The CDR3 spells CASSLGPTDPNEKLFF. The DNA for the CDR3 is TGTGCCAGCAGCTTAGGACCGACAGACCCTAATGAAAAACTGTTTTTT.

This sequence joins TRBV19 and TRBJ1-4; the D is unclear. CDR3 length: 13 residues. Germline lookup yields CDR1 LNHDA and CDR2 SQIVND (reference sequence). Between the trimmed V and J ends, which lost 3 bases and 7 bases, there was a span of 9 bases. CDR3 bases: TGTGCCAGTAGTATTTCCCCATCTGAAAAACTGTTTTTT. Translation: CASSISPSEKLFF.

This clone has just a few counts. The V gene is TRBV5-4, the J gene TRBJ1-5; maybe TRBD1 (6 bases). The V end lost 4 bases, the J end lost 6 bases, and 14 bases lay between the germline ends. Germline lookup yields CDR1 SGHNT and CDR2 YYREEE (reference sequence). CDR3 length: 14 amino acids. This CDR3 is CASSVGGAGQPQHF. In nucleotides, the CDR3 is TGTGCCAGCAGCGTAGGGGGGGCGGGTCAGCCCCAGCATTTT. The full variable domain, rest sourced from reference TRBV5-4 and TRBJ1-5, is ETGVTQSPTHLIKTRGQQVTLRCSSQSGHNTVSWYQQALGQGPQFIFQYYREEENGRGNFPPRFSGLQFPNYSSELNVNALELDDSALYLCASSVGGAGQPQHFGDGTRLSIL.

This clone was seen a few times. V gene TRBV19 combines with J gene TRBJ2-7; 10 nucleotides line up with TRBD1. The V segment lost 5 bases and the J segment 2 bases; nucleotides outside the gene matches: 3. The CDR3 is made up of 14 amino acids. Germline V gene sequence: CDR1 LNHDA, CDR2 SQIVND (reference sequence). The CDR3, as DNA: TGTGCCAGTAGTCTAGGACAGGGGGCCTACGAGCAGTACTTC. The encoded protein is CASSLGQGAYEQYF.

The chain has TRBV6-5 and TRBJ2-7; D perhaps matches TRBD2 (6 bases). V was trimmed by 7 bases and J by 4 bases, leaving 14 bases between them. Germline V gene sequence: CDR1 MNHEY, CDR2 SVGAGI. The CDR3 loop spans 13 amino acids. The CDR3 reads CASTSRAGYEQYF. The DNA of the CDR3 is TGTGCCAGCACTTCGCGTGCGGGGTACGAGCAGTACTTC.

This clone has only a few counts. The gene calls are TRBV28 and TRBJ2-5, with 10 nucleotides matching TRBD1. CDR3 length: 15 residues. Germline V gene data show CDR1 as MDHEN and CDR2 as SYDVKM. Unmatched junction bases numbered 6, after V lost 3 bases and J lost 5 bases. The CDR3 protein is CASSLPGQGLETQYF. The CDR3 bases are TGTGCCAGCAGTTTGCCGGGACAGGGGCTTGAGACCCAGTACTTC.

The V gene is TRBV19, the J gene TRBJ1-5; no reliable D call. The V gene's germline CDR1 is LNHDA and CDR2 SQIVND (reference sequence). Trimming pared 8 bases from V and 3 bases from J, leaving 11 bases between. The CDR3 has 13 residues. As DNA, the CDR3 is TGTGCCAGTCTGGCACGGGACAATCAGCCCCAGCATTTT. Amino acid sequence: CASLARDNQPQHF.

The chain has TRBV19 and TRBJ2-1, with 7 nucleotides matching TRBD1. V lost 5 bases to trimming and J lost 2 bases; unmatched junction nucleotides: 9. The CDR3 sequence is 16 residues long. The V gene's germline CDR1 is LNHDA and CDR2 SQIVND (reference sequence). The chain's CDR3 is CASSPGTDEPYNEQFF. For the CDR3, the DNA is TGTGCCAGTAGTCCAGGGACAGATGAGCCCTACAATGAGCAGTTCTTC. The full variable domain, with the rest looked up from reference TRBV19 and TRBJ2-1, is DGGITQSPKYLFRKEGQNVTLSCEQNLNHDAMYWYRQDPGQGLRLIYYSQIVNDFQKGDIAEGYSVSREKKESFPLTVTSAQKNPTAFYLCASSPGTDEPYNEQFFGPGTRLTVL.

V usage is TRBV5-1 and J usage is TRBJ2-3, with 10 bases matching TRBD1. Germline CDR1 SGHRS, CDR2 YFSETQ. The CDR3 covers 17 residues. Germline trimming cut 2 bases from V and 2 bases from J; bases unmatched to any gene: 8. The CDR3, as DNA: TGCGCCAGCAGCTTAACCGGACAGGGGGTCTTCACAGATACGCAGTATTTT. It codes for CASSLTGQGVFTDTQYF.

The genes are TRBV7-9 and TRBJ1-4; 9 bases fit TRBD1. Trimming took 0 bases from V and 0 from J; bases not matched to a gene: 2. Germline V lookup: CDR1 SEHNR, CDR2 FQNEAQ (reference sequence). This CDR3 has 17 residues. As DNA, the CDR3 is TGTGCCAGCAGCTTAGCGGGACAGGGAGCAACTAATGAAAAACTGTTTTTT. Protein sequence: CASSLAGQGATNEKLFF.

The chain recombines TRBV19 with TRBJ2-7, with 7 nucleotides matching TRBD1. V was clipped by 5 bases and J by 3 bases; unmatched bases: 4. The CDR3 contains 13 residues. Germline CDR1 reads LNHDA; CDR2 reads SQIVND (reference sequence). CDR3 DNA sequence: TGTGCCAGTAGTCCTACAGGGGTCTACGAGCAGTACTTC. This sequence encodes CASSPTGVYEQYF. The full variable domain, its missing parts supplied by reference TRBV19 and TRBJ2-7, is DGGITQSPKYLFRKEGQNVTLSCEQNLNHDAMYWYRQDPGQGLRLIYYSQIVNDFQKGDIAEGYSVSREKKESFPLTVTSAQKNPTAFYLCASSPTGVYEQYFGPGTRLTVT.

This chain connects TRBV3-1 (or the pseudogene TRBV3-2) to TRBJ2-7; D is undetermined. Germline V gene lookup returns CDR1 LGHDT and CDR2 YNNKEL (reference sequence). V lost 3 bases and J lost 7, with 16 bases in between. This CDR3 has 14 residues. Written as DNA, the CDR3 is TGTGCCAGCAGCCACCGGTCCCCGGTGTGGGAGCAGTACTTC. Translating it yields CASSHRSPVWEQYF.

This chain links TRBV28 with TRBJ2-5; 8 positions agree with TRBD1. V lost 6 bases and J lost 2; bases outside the gene matches: 8. Germline CDR1 MDHEN, CDR2 SYDVKM. This CDR3 is 15 amino acids long. CDR3 coding DNA: TGTGCCAGCAGATCTCCGGGACAGGATCAAGAGACCCAGTACTTC. As protein: CASRSPGQDQETQYF.

The CDR3 DNA follows: TGTGCCAGCAGCCGAGATCCCGGGACAGGGGTTGGCTACACCTTC. Protein sequence: CASSRDPGTGVGYTF. The chain carries TRBV16 and TRBJ1-2; 10 bases match TRBD1. The CDR3 has 15 residues. Germline values: CDR1 KGHSY, CDR2 FQNENV. V shed 4 bases and J 7 bases; nucleotides not matched to a gene: 9.

The rearrangement uses TRBV5-8 and TRBJ1-1, with 8 bases lining up with TRBD1. The trim removed 1 base at V and 0 bases at J, leaving 2 bases unmatched. Germline CDR1 reads SGHTS; CDR2 reads YDEGEE. The CDR3 covers 15 residues. The CDR3 nucleotides read TGTGCCAGCAGCTTGACAGGGGGGATGAACACTGAAGCTTTCTTT. Protein product: CASSLTGGMNTEAFF.

This chain joins TRBV5-1 and TRBJ2-7; 13 nucleotides match TRBD2. The CDR3 consists of 16 residues. In germline, CDR1 is SGHRS, CDR2 YFSETQ. J lost 7 bases, V lost 2 bases, and 9 bases had no gene match. The CDR3 nucleotides read TGCGCCAGCAGCTTCACTCCCGGACTAGCGGGAGATGAGCAGTACTTC. It translates to CASSFTPGLAGDEQYF.

The chain has TRBV24-1 and TRBJ2-7, with 8 nucleotides matching TRBD2. Germline V gives CDR1 KGHDR, CDR2 SFDVKD. This CDR3 is 13 amino acids long. V was pared by 6 bases and J by 3 bases, with 3 bases of the junction left unmatched. The CDR3 DNA reads as TGTGCCACCAGTAGCGGGAGCGTCTACGAGCAGTACTTC. It codes for CATSSGSVYEQYF.

CDR3 nucleotide sequence: TGCGCCAGCAGCTCGATGACAGGACATTCCTACGAGCAGTACTTC. Its translation is CASSSMTGHSYEQYF. The chain links TRBV5-1 to TRBJ2-7; D may be TRBD1 (6 bases). Trimming took 3 bases from V and 1 from J, leaving 14 bases between them. This CDR3 spans 15 amino acids. Germline assignment: CDR1 SGHRS and CDR2 YFSETQ.

This chain joins TRBV28 and TRBJ1-4; TRBD1 is a possible D gene (6 bases). V shed 7 bases and J shed 3 bases, with 12 bases lying between them. The germline CDR1 and CDR2 sequences are MDHEN and SYDVKM. This CDR3 has 14 amino acids. The CDR3 protein is CASKGGMPNEKLFF. In nucleotides, the CDR3 is TGTGCCAGCAAAGGGGGTATGCCTAATGAAAAACTGTTTTTT.

The genes are TRBV19 and TRBJ2-2; tentatively, D is TRBD2 (5 bases). Germline CDR1 is LNHDA and CDR2 is SQIVND (reference sequence). This CDR3 region has 13 residues. V dropped 5 bases and J dropped 6 bases, with 10 bases sitting between them. CDR3 nucleotide sequence: TGTGCCAGTAGTCAACGGGGTTCCGGGGAGCTGTTTTTT. This codes for CASSQRGSGELFF.

V is TRBV28 and J is TRBJ2-2, with a tentative D call TRBD2 (6 bases). CDR3 length equals 18 residues. From germline, CDR1 is MDHEN and CDR2 SYDVKM. V was trimmed by 3 bases and J by 1 base, leaving 18 bases between them. CDR3 nucleotides: TGTGCCAGCAGTTTCTCTGGCGTGGCGGAGGGGAACACCGGGGAGCTGTTTTTT. This encodes CASSFSGVAEGNTGELFF. The variable domain in full, with the rest retrieved from reference TRBV28 and TRBJ2-2, is DVKVTQSSRYLVKRTGEKVFLECVQDMDHENMFWYRQDPGLGLRLIYFSYDVKMKEKGDIPEGYSVSREKKERFSLILESASTNQTSMYLCASSFSGVAEGNTGELFFGEGSRLTVL.

The chain uses TRBV12-3 or TRBV12-4 and TRBJ1-5; no definite D call. The germline V and J ends were trimmed by 6 bases and 2 bases, with 5 bases remaining between them. CDR3 length equals 12 residues. CDR3 sequence (DNA): TGTGCCAGCAGGGTAGGCAATCAGCCCCAGCATTTT. Protein: CASRVGNQPQHF.

This chain connects TRBV29-1 to TRBJ2-3; a weak D match, TRBD2 (6 bases). The CDR3 length is 14 residues. V was clipped by 3 bases and J by 4 bases, with 14 bases between them. Germline lookup yields CDR1 SQVTM and CDR2 ANQGSEA. CDR3 residues: CSVDSAGMADTQYF. In DNA form, the CDR3 reads TGCAGCGTTGACAGTGCGGGAATGGCAGATACGCAGTATTTT.